This T cell receptor (beta chain) was obtained from a study of human T cells and chemical hapten exposure. Across the whole study: It was small differences in pooled library volume that mainly caused per-sample TCR yields to vary.

This clonotype appeared a few times. One entry per CDR3 protein results from TCRdb running MiXCR on the RACE reads. The sample contains around 45,000 distinct CDR3 sequences, about 3.7% of which appear only once. As for time point: healthy volunteer bleed at 6 weeks. Unfractionated whole blood served as the source for total RNA extraction. This CDR3 comprises 13 residues. The V gene's germline CDR1 is MNHNS and CDR2 SASEGT. Trimming shortened V by 4 bases and J by 4 bases, and 10 bases separated the two germline ends. The specimen sequenced was whole blood. The genes are TRBV6-1 and TRBJ1-2; maybe TRBD1 (5 bases). The clonotype originates from a human donor in good health. Some clones in this sample may be carry-over from other donors' samples. In DNA, the CDR3 is TGTGCCAGCAGTGCACAGGACTTCTATGGCTACACCTTC. As protein: CASSAQDFYGYTF.